This is a list of T cell receptor beta chains from one sample in a study of blood T cell repertoires in COVID-19. Using immunoSEQ multiplex PCR, the repertoire was profiled, and TCRdb retains in-frame clones only, with some absent. The top ten clones hold just over 7% of a sample with under 300,000 clones, 87% of them seen once. The sample comprised peripheral blood. The receptors derive from a man aged 55-75 years who had recovered from COVID-19. Each CDR3 is given with its conserved first and last residue. Fields, in order: V gene, D gene, clone size, J gene, CDR3 protein, CDR3 DNA. A D gene is named only where the DNA matches it firmly. For some rows the clone size is stated as once, few or many, or as a class when expanded; others skip it.

V gene: TRBV27
D gene: .
clone size: .
J gene: TRBJ1-5
CDR3 protein: CASSFPRRGPLLGPQHF
CDR3 DNA: TGTGCCAGCAGTTTCCCCCGGCGGGGGCCCCTTTTAGGACCCCAGCATTTT

V gene: TRBV18
D gene: TRBD2
clone size: .
J gene: TRBJ2-3
CDR3 protein: CASSLGLAGITDTQYF
CDR3 DNA: TGTGCCAGCTCACTCGGACTAGCGGGGATCACAGATACGCAGTATTTT

V gene: TRBV5-1
D gene: .
clone size: .
J gene: TRBJ1-2
CDR3 protein: CASSLAWQGNYGYTF
CDR3 DNA: TGCGCCAGCAGCTTGGCCTGGCAGGGTAACTATGGCTACACCTTC

V gene: TRBV12-5
D gene: .
clone size: .
J gene: TRBJ2-7
CDR3 protein: CASGLFGYEQYF
CDR3 DNA: TGTGCTAGTGGTTTGTTCGGCTACGAGCAGTACTTC

V gene: TRBV4-1
D gene: TRBD2
clone size: .
J gene: TRBJ2-3
CDR3 protein: CASSQDALRTSGRTDTQYF
CDR3 DNA: TGCGCCAGCAGCCAAGATGCCCTCAGGACTAGCGGGCGCACAGATACGCAGTATTTT

V gene: TRBV5-1
D gene: TRBD1
clone size: .
J gene: TRBJ2-3
CDR3 protein: CASSPRTGGTDTQYF
CDR3 DNA: TGCGCCAGCAGCCCGAGGACAGGGGGGACAGATACGCAGTATTTT

V gene: TRBV30
D gene: .
clone size: .
J gene: TRBJ1-1
CDR3 protein: CAWSVFRGLNTEAFF
CDR3 DNA: TGTGCCTGGAGTGTGTTCAGGGGATTGAACACTGAAGCTTTCTTT

V gene: TRBV24-1
D gene: .
clone size: .
J gene: TRBJ2-7
CDR3 protein: CATSDSLPTGLYEQYF
CDR3 DNA: TGTGCCACCAGTGATTCCCTACCCACAGGGCTCTACGAGCAGTACTTC

V gene: TRBV7-8
D gene: .
clone size: .
J gene: TRBJ1-6
CDR3 protein: CASSLQPTDNSPLHF
CDR3 DNA: TGTGCCAGCAGCTTACAGCCTACAGATAATTCACCCCTCCACTTT

V gene: TRBV5-1
D gene: .
clone size: .
J gene: TRBJ2-2
CDR3 protein: CASRAGTGELFF
CDR3 DNA: TGCGCCAGCAGGGCGGGGACCGGGGAGCTGTTTTTT

V gene: TRBV5-6
D gene: TRBD1
clone size: .
J gene: TRBJ1-5
CDR3 protein: CASSSYRGLNQPQHF
CDR3 DNA: TGTGCCAGCAGCTCTTACAGGGGGCTAAATCAGCCCCAGCATTTT

V gene: TRBV12-1
D gene: .
clone size: .
J gene: TRBJ2-5
CDR3 protein: CASSFAFAGSIQETQYF
CDR3 DNA: TGTGCCAGCAGCTTTGCCTTCGCTGGGAGCATCCAAGAGACCCAGTACTTC

V gene: TRBV19
D gene: .
clone size: .
J gene: TRBJ2-4
CDR3 protein: CARNLGAKTFRNIQYF
CDR3 DNA: TGTGCCAGGAACCTTGGGGCAAAAACATTCAGAAACATTCAGTACTTC

V gene: TRBV5-5
D gene: .
clone size: .
J gene: TRBJ1-1
CDR3 protein: CASSLDLRTEAFF
CDR3 DNA: TGTGCCAGCAGCTTGGATCTCAGGACTGAAGCTTTCTTT

V gene: TRBV19
D gene: .
clone size: .
J gene: TRBJ2-7
CDR3 protein: CASSSRTASYEQYF
CDR3 DNA: TGTGCCAGTAGTTCCAGGACAGCCTCCTACGAGCAGTACTTC

V gene: TRBV5-1
D gene: TRBD2
clone size: .
J gene: TRBJ2-3
CDR3 protein: CASSPTSGGIMTDTQYF
CDR3 DNA: TGCGCCAGCAGCCCGACTAGCGGGGGGATCATGACAGATACGCAGTATTTT

V gene: TRBV19
D gene: TRBD1
clone size: .
J gene: TRBJ1-6
CDR3 protein: CASSETGWRNSGDSPLHF
CDR3 DNA: TGTGCCAGTAGTGAGACAGGGTGGAGGAATTCAGGGGATTCACCCCTCCACTTT

V gene: TRBV30
D gene: .
clone size: .
J gene: TRBJ1-4
CDR3 protein: CAWSYEEKLFF
CDR3 DNA: TGTGCCTGGAGTTATGAGGAAAAACTGTTTTTT

V gene: TRBV18
D gene: .
clone size: .
J gene: TRBJ2-1
CDR3 protein: CASSPFRAGDEQFF
CDR3 DNA: TGTGCCAGCTCACCGTTCAGGGCCGGCGATGAGCAGTTCTTC

V gene: TRBV4-1
D gene: TRBD1
clone size: .
J gene: TRBJ1-1
CDR3 protein: CASSQTDRDTEAFF
CDR3 DNA: TGCGCCAGCAGCCAAACGGACAGGGACACTGAAGCTTTCTTT

V gene: TRBV24-1
D gene: TRBD2
clone size: few
J gene: TRBJ2-5
CDR3 protein: CATSTSGGLETQYF
CDR3 DNA: TGTGCCACCTCGACTAGCGGGGGCCTAGAGACCCAGTACTTC

V gene: TRBV7-8
D gene: TRBD1
clone size: .
J gene: TRBJ1-5
CDR3 protein: CASSPFGQGAWETQHF
CDR3 DNA: TGTGCCAGCAGCCCGTTCGGACAGGGGGCCTGGGAGACCCAGCATTTT

V gene: TRBV5-4
D gene: .
clone size: few
J gene: TRBJ2-2
CDR3 protein: CASTVLSGELFF
CDR3 DNA: TGTGCCAGCACCGTCTTATCCGGGGAGCTGTTTTTT

V gene: TRBV11-2
D gene: .
clone size: .
J gene: TRBJ1-4
CDR3 protein: CASSLAGNELFF
CDR3 DNA: TGTGCCAGCAGCTTAGCAGGGAACGAACTGTTTTTT

V gene: TRBV10-1
D gene: TRBD1
clone size: once
J gene: TRBJ2-2
CDR3 protein: CASSTDRATGELFF
CDR3 DNA: TGCGCCAGCAGTACGGACAGGGCCACCGGGGAGCTGTTTTTT

V gene: TRBV6-5
D gene: .
clone size: .
J gene: TRBJ2-3
CDR3 protein: CASTYYGGAPDTQYF
CDR3 DNA: TGTGCCAGCACCTACTATGGGGGGGCCCCAGATACGCAGTATTTT

V gene: TRBV5-6
D gene: .
clone size: .
J gene: TRBJ2-4
CDR3 protein: CASSWGELGAGNIQYF
CDR3 DNA: TGTGCCAGCAGCTGGGGGGAATTGGGCGCGGGAAACATTCAGTACTTC

V gene: TRBV5-6
D gene: TRBD1
clone size: .
J gene: TRBJ1-4
CDR3 protein: CASSSPGQGEVANEKLFF
CDR3 DNA: TGTGCCAGCAGCTCACCGGGACAGGGGGAAGTAGCTAATGAAAAACTGTTTTTT

V gene: TRBV29-1
D gene: TRBD1
clone size: .
J gene: TRBJ1-2
CDR3 protein: CSVERGYTGDYGYTF
CDR3 DNA: TGCAGCGTTGAAAGGGGGTACACAGGGGACTATGGCTACACCTTC

V gene: TRBV9
D gene: .
clone size: .
J gene: TRBJ1-2
CDR3 protein: CASIQIRGAHYGYTF
CDR3 DNA: TGTGCCAGCATCCAAATCAGGGGCGCTCACTATGGCTACACCTTC

V gene: TRBV19
D gene: .
clone size: .
J gene: TRBJ2-1
CDR3 protein: CASNSRDYNEQFF
CDR3 DNA: TGTGCCAGTAACTCCAGGGACTACAATGAGCAGTTCTTC

V gene: TRBV11-2
D gene: TRBD1
clone size: few
J gene: TRBJ2-5
CDR3 protein: CASSSQGGLGNQETQYF
CDR3 DNA: TGTGCCAGCAGCTCACAGGGGGGACTGGGGAACCAAGAGACCCAGTACTTC

V gene: TRBV2
D gene: TRBD1
clone size: .
J gene: TRBJ1-2
CDR3 protein: CATAVGQGFYGYTF
CDR3 DNA: TGTGCCACGGCTGTTGGACAGGGTTTCTATGGCTACACCTTC

V gene: TRBV6-5
D gene: TRBD1
clone size: .
J gene: TRBJ2-7
CDR3 protein: CASRGQTYEQYF
CDR3 DNA: TGTGCCAGCAGGGGACAGACATACGAGCAGTACTTC

V gene: TRBV10-3
D gene: TRBD1
clone size: .
J gene: TRBJ2-1
CDR3 protein: CAISEGTAKVNEQFF
CDR3 DNA: TGTGCCATCAGTGAAGGGACAGCAAAGGTAAATGAGCAGTTCTTC

V gene: TRBV4-1
D gene: TRBD2
clone size: .
J gene: TRBJ2-1
CDR3 protein: CASSRLAENNEQFF
CDR3 DNA: TGCGCCAGCAGCCGACTAGCGGAGAACAATGAGCAGTTCTTC

V gene: TRBV11-2
D gene: TRBD2
clone size: few
J gene: TRBJ2-5
CDR3 protein: CASSLGRLGGGTETQYF
CDR3 DNA: TGTGCCAGCAGCTTAGGTCGCTTAGGCGGGGGGACCGAGACCCAGTACTTC

V gene: TRBV29-1
D gene: .
clone size: .
J gene: TRBJ1-2
CDR3 protein: CSVDGEPAANYGYTF
CDR3 DNA: TGCAGCGTTGACGGGGAGCCCGCGGCTAACTATGGCTACACCTTC

V gene: TRBV2
D gene: TRBD1
clone size: few
J gene: TRBJ1-6
CDR3 protein: CARRRTGGNSPLHF
CDR3 DNA: TGTGCCAGAAGAAGGACAGGGGGAAATTCACCCCTCCACTTT

V gene: TRBV18
D gene: TRBD1
clone size: .
J gene: TRBJ1-1
CDR3 protein: CASSRSPLQGETEAFF
CDR3 DNA: TGTGCCAGCTCACGTTCCCCTCTACAGGGGGAGACTGAAGCTTTCTTT

V gene: TRBV14
D gene: .
clone size: .
J gene: TRBJ1-5
CDR3 protein: CASSQGWQDNSNQPQHF
CDR3 DNA: TGTGCCAGCAGCCAAGGGTGGCAGGATAATAGCAATCAGCCCCAGCATTTT

V gene: TRBV11-3
D gene: .
clone size: once
J gene: TRBJ1-6
CDR3 protein: CASSLGSSANSPLHF
CDR3 DNA: TGTGCCAGCAGCTTAGGGTCTTCCGCGAATTCACCCCTCCACTTT

V gene: TRBV7-8
D gene: .
clone size: .
J gene: TRBJ2-3
CDR3 protein: CASSLWAEDTQYF
CDR3 DNA: TGTGCCAGCAGCTTATGGGCCGAAGATACGCAGTATTTT

V gene: TRBV5-1
D gene: TRBD2
clone size: .
J gene: TRBJ2-5
CDR3 protein: CASSMGEGWLETQYF
CDR3 DNA: TGCGCCAGCAGCATGGGGGAGGGCTGGTTAGAGACCCAGTACTTC

V gene: TRBV3-1/TRBV3-2
D gene: .
clone size: .
J gene: TRBJ1-5
CDR3 protein: CASSQVPSDQPQHF
CDR3 DNA: TGTGCCAGCAGCCAAGTCCCTTCTGATCAGCCCCAGCATTTT

V gene: TRBV18
D gene: TRBD1
clone size: .
J gene: TRBJ1-4
CDR3 protein: CASREQGAAEKLFF
CDR3 DNA: TGTGCCAGCCGTGAACAGGGGGCAGCTGAAAAACTGTTTTTT

V gene: TRBV18
D gene: .
clone size: .
J gene: TRBJ2-1
CDR3 protein: CASSRTDNEQFF
CDR3 DNA: TGTGCCAGCTCTCGTACGGACAATGAGCAGTTCTTC

V gene: TRBV7-6
D gene: .
clone size: .
J gene: TRBJ2-1
CDR3 protein: CASSPYRENSNNEQFF
CDR3 DNA: TGTGCCAGCAGCCCTTACAGGGAAAATTCGAACAATGAGCAGTTCTTC

V gene: TRBV5-1
D gene: .
clone size: .
J gene: TRBJ1-2
CDR3 protein: CASSLDWRSGYTF
CDR3 DNA: TGCGCCAGCAGCTTGGACTGGAGGTCTGGCTACACCTTC

V gene: TRBV11-2
D gene: TRBD2
clone size: .
J gene: TRBJ2-3
CDR3 protein: CASTPAPSGDADTQYF
CDR3 DNA: TGTGCCAGCACCCCTGCCCCTAGCGGGGACGCAGATACGCAGTATTTT

V gene: TRBV10-2
D gene: TRBD2
clone size: .
J gene: TRBJ2-5
CDR3 protein: CASSTAGGRETQYF
CDR3 DNA: TGCGCCAGCAGTACAGCGGGGGGGCGGGAGACCCAGTACTTC

V gene: TRBV18
D gene: TRBD2
clone size: .
J gene: TRBJ2-1
CDR3 protein: CASSPISGGDNEQFF
CDR3 DNA: TGTGCCAGCTCACCAATAAGCGGGGGGGACAATGAGCAGTTCTTC

V gene: TRBV10-3
D gene: .
clone size: .
J gene: TRBJ2-3
CDR3 protein: CAIAGGTTDTQYF
CDR3 DNA: TGTGCCATCGCAGGGGGGACAACAGATACGCAGTATTTT

V gene: TRBV30
D gene: .
clone size: .
J gene: TRBJ1-1
CDR3 protein: CAWSQQANTEAFF
CDR3 DNA: TGTGCCTGGAGTCAACAGGCTAACACTGAAGCTTTCTTT